The 15 T cell receptor beta chains given below trace back to one sample, sequenced in a study of spatial heterogeneity in lung cancer. Study outcomes and limitations: Intratumoral expanded alpha and beta TCR counts were found to track tumor mutation counts.

Sample time point: sample taken at primary tumor resection. TCRdb used MiXCR to reprocess the 5' RACE reads, holding one entry per CDR3 protein. The table includes 8,200 or so distinct CDR3 sequences, around 7% detected once. Their recognized antigens are unknown. Sequencing was performed on lung tumor tissue, taken at surgery. The receptors derive from a male donor with early-stage non-small cell lung cancer.

Ten or more counts support this clonotype. The V call is TRBV12-5, the J call TRBJ1-1, with unresolved D. The germline V and J ends were trimmed by 0 bases and 8 bases, with 10 bases remaining between them. The CDR3 contains 13 residues. Germline values: CDR1 LGHNT, CDR2 FRNRAP. The CDR3: CASGLVPPPEAFF. In DNA, the CDR3 is TGTGCTAGTGGTTTGGTACCCCCACCAGAAGCTTTCTTT.

This clonotype is medium-sized by share. The V call is TRBV14, the J call TRBJ2-5; the D call may be TRBD1 or TRBD2 (5 bases each). V shed 2 bases and J shed 3 bases, with 16 bases lying between them. The CDR3 has 16 amino acids. Germline V gene data show CDR1 as SGHDN and CDR2 as FVKESK. The CDR3 nucleotides read TGTGCCAGCAGCCAACACCTGGGACGGCTAAAAGAGACCCAGTACTTC. It encodes CASSQHLGRLKETQYF.

This clonotype was counted at least ten times. This rearrangement joins TRBV4-2 to TRBJ2-1; D is possibly TRBD2 (7 bases). V lost 4 bases to trimming and J lost 6 bases, with 19 bases between them. CDR1 and CDR2 from the germline V gene are LGHNA and YNFKEQ. The CDR3 extends over 16 amino acids. As DNA, the CDR3 is TGTGCCAGCAGCCTGAGTAGGGGGGGAGCCCCCAATGAGCAGTTCTTC. Translated, it gives CASSLSRGGAPNEQFF.

This clonotype was detected many times. This rearrangement joins TRBV11-2 to TRBJ2-3, with a weak D call TRBD2 (6 bases). The V gene lost 3 bases and the J gene lost 4 bases, with 14 bases spanning the gap. The length of the CDR3 is 15 residues. Germline V gives CDR1 SGHAT, CDR2 FQNNGV. The DNA of the CDR3 is TGTGCCAGCAGCTTCGCGGGATCTCGGGCAGATACGCAGTATTTT. Translating it yields CASSFAGSRADTQYF.

This chain joins TRBV3-1 and TRBJ2-7; TRBD1 is a possible D gene (5 bases). V lost 4 bases and J lost 1, with 11 bases in between. Looked up from germline, CDR1 is LGHDT and CDR2 is YNNKEL (reference sequence). CDR3 length: 14 amino acids. This chain's CDR3 is CASSRAGSSYEQYF. DNA for the CDR3: TGTGCCAGCAGCCGAGCAGGGTCTTCCTACGAGCAGTACTTC.

This clonotype was seen many times. V is TRBV5-5 and J is TRBJ2-7; no reliable D call. Deletions cut 4 bases from V and 3 bases from J, with 11 bases between. Per germline, CDR1 SGHKS and CDR2 YYEKEE (reference sequence). The CDR3 sequence is 13 residues long. DNA for the CDR3: TGTGCCAGCAGCCAGAGGATAGGCTACGAGCAGTACTTC. Its protein is CASSQRIGYEQYF.

In its sample, this clonotype ranks as medium-sized. V usage is TRBV28 and J usage is TRBJ2-5, with 7 bases identical to TRBD2. Germline-derived CDR1 and CDR2 are MDHEN and SYDVKM. V lost 4 bases, J lost 3 bases, and 23 bases stayed unmatched. CDR3 length equals 20 residues. CDR3 in DNA: TGTGCCAGCAGTTCCTTATGGCGGGGAGATCCGGCGGGAGCCAAAGAGACCCAGTACTTC. This translates into CASSSLWRGDPAGAKETQYF.

By share of the sample, this clonotype is medium-sized. V gene TRBV10-3 combines with J gene TRBJ1-5; 9 bases line up with TRBD1. This CDR3 contains 16 residues. Trimming removed 2 bases from V and 1 base from J; junction bases left unmatched: 3. The germline gives CDR1 ENHRY, CDR2 SYGVKD. DNA of the CDR3: TGTGCCATCAGTGAGGAACAGGGGGCAAGCAATCAGCCCCAGCATTTT. Translation: CAISEEQGASNQPQHF.

Sample share makes this clonotype medium-sized. V gene TRBV7-3 combines with J gene TRBJ2-2; no reliable D call. The V end was cut by 2 bases, the J end by 6 bases, with 1 base between. Germline V CDR1 and CDR2: SGHTA, FQGTGA. The CDR3 has 11 amino acids. The CDR3, as DNA: TGTGCCAGCAGCTTAGCCGGGGAGCTGTTTTTT. Its protein product is CASSLAGELFF.

This clonotype was observed a few times. V and J are TRBV6-6 and TRBJ1-3; 7 bases align to TRBD1. This CDR3 region has 16 residues. Germline V gives CDR1 MNHNY, CDR2 SVGAGI (reference sequence). With V trimmed by 2 bases and J by 0 bases, 4 bases remained unmatched. The CDR3 spells CASSYRGGNSGNTIYF. CDR3 nucleotides: TGTGCCAGCAGTTACAGAGGGGGCAACTCTGGAAACACCATATATTTT.

In this sample, this clonotype turned up many times. The CDR3 sequence is CASSLSPGRDSNQPQHF. DNA of the CDR3: TGTGCCAGCAGCCTCTCTCCCGGACGGGATAGCAATCAGCCCCAGCATTTT. The chain uses TRBV5-5 and TRBJ1-5; D remains ambiguous. The CDR3 runs 17 residues. V lost 4 bases and J 0 bases, leaving 17 bases between the germline ends. CDR1 and CDR2 (germline): SGHKS, YYEKEE (reference sequence).

This clonotype appeared many times. V is TRBV5-1 and J is TRBJ2-5, with D unclear. Germline V gene data show CDR1 as SGHRS and CDR2 as YFSETQ. Trimming removed 0 bases from V and 1 base from J, with 7 bases in between. The CDR3 loop spans 14 amino acids. CDR3 residues: CASSLAVVQETQYF. The CDR3 DNA reads TGCGCCAGCAGCTTGGCAGTAGTCCAAGAGACCCAGTACTTC.

This clonotype has at least ten counts. The chain employs TRBV12-3 or TRBV12-4 and TRBJ1-1, with D uncertain. V lost 3 bases and J 2 bases, leaving 10 bases between the germline ends. This CDR3 is 14 amino acids long. The CDR3, as DNA: TGTGCCAGCAGTTTTTCACAGACAAACACTGAAGCTTTCTTT. This codes for CASSFSQTNTEAFF.

In its sample, this clonotype is medium-sized. This chain uses TRBV5-4 with TRBJ2-7; 14 positions agree with TRBD2. CDR3 length equals 16 residues. From germline, CDR1 is SGHNT and CDR2 YYREEE (reference sequence). With V trimmed by 4 bases and J by 3 bases, 6 bases remained unmatched. As DNA, the CDR3 is TGTGCCAGCAGCGCAGGGACTAGCGGGAGTTACTACGAGCAGTACTTC. This translates into CASSAGTSGSYYEQYF.

This clonotype qualifies as medium-sized. The V call is TRBV20-1, the J call TRBJ2-5, with 8 bases matching TRBD1. The CDR3 is 14 residues long. The V and J ends lost 5 bases and 3 bases, in that order; junction bases with no gene match: 8. Germline CDR1 and CDR2: DFQATT and SNEGSKA (reference sequence). The CDR3 DNA is TGCAGTGCTGGGGGACAGGTTTTCAAAGAGACCCAGTACTTC. It codes for CSAGGQVFKETQYF.